The rows below give T cell receptor beta chains drawn from one sample of a study of cytomegalovirus exposure and HLA in healthy donors. Sequencing was performed with immunoSEQ multiplex PCR; in TCRdb, only in-frame clones are kept and a portion is missing. The table shows fewer than 70,000 clones, with roughly 80% occurring only once. Sequencing was done on a sample of PBMCs. The receptors shown here come from a man between 35 and 55 years old in good health and CMV-seronegative. Both conserved end residues are trimmed from each CDR3. D genes are given only for firm matches.

TRBV15	TRBD1	TRBJ1-2	ATSRIRGVTYGYT
TRBV9	NA	TRBJ2-3	ASAGGPTDTQY
TRBV7-8	NA	TRBJ1-1	ASSIGTQGLNTEAF
TRBV10-3	TRBD2	TRBJ2-5	AIRALAGGRETQY
TRBV6-6	TRBD1	TRBJ1-5	ASRPLRTGGNQPQH
TRBV6-5	NA	TRBJ2-2	ASSRNTGELF
TRBV6-1	NA	TRBJ2-1	ASSDPGNEQF
TRBV19	TRBD1	TRBJ1-5	ASSIQGAARNQPQH
TRBV18	TRBD1	TRBJ1-2	ASSPKTGANGYT
TRBV27	TRBD1	TRBJ2-1	ASSLGSGTGTYNEQF
TRBV6-6	NA	TRBJ1-2	ASISSRGKNYGYT
TRBV30	TRBD2	TRBJ2-3	AWTSSGASTDTQY
TRBV11-2	TRBD1	TRBJ1-1	ASSTRQGNTEAF
TRBV4-2	TRBD2	TRBJ2-1	ASSQVGTSGGSNEQF
TRBV6-1	NA	TRBJ2-1	ASSESSFNEQF
TRBV5-4	NA	TRBJ2-1	ASSLGQGYNEQF
TRBV7-8	NA	TRBJ2-1	ASSFWGQLNEQF
TRBV5-1	NA	TRBJ2-7	ASSSTGGSYEQY
TRBV5-1	TRBD1	TRBJ2-3	ASSFNRGNDPSDTQY
TRBV5-4	NA	TRBJ2-1	ASRKGVSEQF
TRBV9	TRBD1	TRBJ1-2	ASSAHPGQGANYGYT
TRBV7-8	NA	TRBJ2-2	ASSFWANTGELF
TRBV18	TRBD1	TRBJ2-5	ASSASGGTGEETQY
TRBV30	TRBD1	TRBJ1-3	AWSVSGTGSGNTIY
TRBV11-2	TRBD2	TRBJ2-3	ASSLGLAGSADTQY
TRBV27	TRBD1	TRBJ2-1	ASSTYRGRNDNEQF
TRBV7-2	TRBD2	TRBJ2-7	ASSYSSGGFYEQY
TRBV5-6	NA	TRBJ1-2	ASSLVGRDNYGYT
TRBV10-3	NA	TRBJ2-2	AILSSGTGELF
TRBV5-1	NA	TRBJ1-3	ASSRGIPGNTIY
TRBV10-3	TRBD2	TRBJ2-1	AIRTSGGVHDEQF
TRBV30	NA	TRBJ2-2	AWRVQGSTGELF
TRBV4-3	TRBD1	TRBJ2-2	ASSQGRTGGANTGELF
TRBV18	TRBD2	TRBJ2-5	ASSPSRLAGVAGTQETQY
TRBV30	TRBD1	TRBJ1-6	AWEPRTGANSPLH
TRBV15	NA	TRBJ1-4	ATKEQGWAEKLF